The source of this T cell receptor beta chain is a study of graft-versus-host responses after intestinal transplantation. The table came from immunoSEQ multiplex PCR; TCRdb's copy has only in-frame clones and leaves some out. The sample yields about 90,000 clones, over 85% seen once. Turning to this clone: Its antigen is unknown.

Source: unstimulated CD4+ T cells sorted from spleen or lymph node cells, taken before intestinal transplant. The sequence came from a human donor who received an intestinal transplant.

The CDR3 DNA reads TGTGCCAGCAGTTACTCGGAGACAGGGTACGGAAACACCATATATTTT. Protein sequence: CASSYSETGYGNTIYF. J is TRBJ1-3 and V is TRBV6-6; 7 bases agree with TRBD1. V trimming: 0 bases; J trimming: 4 bases; junction bases outside the gene matches: 6. Germline V gene data show CDR1 as MNHNY and CDR2 as SVGAGI (reference sequence). The CDR3 has 16 amino acids.